Listed below are T cell receptor beta chains from one sample, sequenced in a study of blood T cells in healthy people across ages. In TCRdb, the 5' RACE reads were re-called with MiXCR into one record per CDR3 protein. The table records 730,000 or so distinct CDR3 sequences, 40% to 50% of them present only once. The sequenced sample was blood. The source is a man older than 75 in good health. CDR3s include the opening cysteine and the closing phenylalanine or tryptophan. D genes are given only for firm matches. The size field is filled for only some rows; it gives once, few, many or a size class.

clone_size: -; d_call: TRBD1; v_call: TRBV6-5; j_call: TRBJ2-7; cdr3_nt: TGTGCCACCAGAGGCAGGACAGGGGACTACGAGCAGTACTTC; cdr3_aa: CATRGRTGDYEQYF
clone_size: -; d_call: -; v_call: TRBV7-2; j_call: TRBJ2-4; cdr3_nt: TGTGCCAGCAGCTTAAAGGAAGCCAAAAACGTTCAGTACTTC; cdr3_aa: CASSLKEAKNVQYF
clone_size: -; d_call: TRBD1; v_call: TRBV5-1; j_call: TRBJ1-2; cdr3_nt: TGCGCCAGCAGCAATACAGGGGACTATGGCTACACCTTC; cdr3_aa: CASSNTGDYGYTF
clone_size: -; d_call: -; v_call: TRBV12-3/TRBV12-4; j_call: TRBJ2-1; cdr3_nt: TGTGCCAGCAGCTGGGGCGGACTTTCCTACAATGAGCAGTTCTTC; cdr3_aa: CASSWGGLSYNEQFF
clone_size: many; d_call: -; v_call: TRBV7-2; j_call: TRBJ2-6; cdr3_nt: TGTGCCAGCAGACAAACTGGGGCCAACGTCCTGACTTTC; cdr3_aa: CASRQTGANVLTF
clone_size: few; d_call: TRBD1; v_call: TRBV4-3; j_call: TRBJ2-7; cdr3_nt: TGCGCCAGCAGCCAAGACGACAGGGAGTTTAACGAGCAGTACTTC; cdr3_aa: CASSQDDREFNEQYF
clone_size: -; d_call: TRBD2; v_call: TRBV11-2; j_call: TRBJ2-1; cdr3_nt: TGTGCCAGCAGCTTAGTGGGGACTAGGGGATCCTACAATGAGCAGTTCTTC; cdr3_aa: CASSLVGTRGSYNEQFF
clone_size: few; d_call: -; v_call: TRBV28; j_call: TRBJ2-7; cdr3_nt: TGTGCCAGCAGTTTTTCAGTCGGGGGCTACGAGCAGTACTTC; cdr3_aa: CASSFSVGGYEQYF
clone_size: -; d_call: TRBD2; v_call: TRBV6-5; j_call: TRBJ2-7; cdr3_nt: TGTGCCAGCAGTATACTAGCGGGGGCCGACTACGAGCAGTACTTC; cdr3_aa: CASSILAGADYEQYF
clone_size: few; d_call: TRBD1; v_call: TRBV29-1; j_call: TRBJ2-5; cdr3_nt: TGCAGCGTTGATGTTACAGGGGCAGAGACCCAGTACTTC; cdr3_aa: CSVDVTGAETQYF
clone_size: many; d_call: -; v_call: TRBV29-1; j_call: TRBJ2-7; cdr3_nt: TGCAGCGTTGGACAGTATCTCTACGAGCAGTACTTC; cdr3_aa: CSVGQYLYEQYF
clone_size: once; d_call: -; v_call: TRBV25-1; j_call: TRBJ1-1; cdr3_nt: TGTGCCAGCAGGAGAGACAGCCTCACTGAAGCTTTCTTT; cdr3_aa: CASRRDSLTEAFF
clone_size: few; d_call: TRBD2; v_call: TRBV20-1; j_call: TRBJ2-7; cdr3_nt: TGCAGTGCTAGCGGGAGGGCCTATGAGCAGTACTTC; cdr3_aa: CSASGRAYEQYF
clone_size: few; d_call: TRBD1; v_call: TRBV6-1; j_call: TRBJ2-1; cdr3_nt: TGTGCCAGCAGACTGGGACAGGGGGCAGTCGATGAGCAGTTCTTC; cdr3_aa: CASRLGQGAVDEQFF
clone_size: few; d_call: -; v_call: TRBV5-1; j_call: TRBJ2-5; cdr3_nt: TGCGCCAGCAGCTTGGCTACGCCAACCCAAGAGACCCAGTACTTC; cdr3_aa: CASSLATPTQETQYF
clone_size: -; d_call: -; v_call: TRBV29-1; j_call: TRBJ1-1; cdr3_nt: TGCAGCGCCCAGGTCGCGAACACTGAAGCTTTCTTT; cdr3_aa: CSAQVANTEAFF
clone_size: few; d_call: TRBD1; v_call: TRBV20-1; j_call: TRBJ2-5; cdr3_nt: TGCAGTGCTAGAATTACAAGAAACAGGGGACAGACCCAGTACTTC; cdr3_aa: CSARITRNRGQTQYF
clone_size: -; d_call: -; v_call: TRBV10-1; j_call: TRBJ2-2; cdr3_nt: TGCGCCAGCAAGGACGGTAACACCGGGGAGCTGTTTTTT; cdr3_aa: CASKDGNTGELFF
clone_size: few; d_call: TRBD2; v_call: TRBV20-1; j_call: TRBJ2-1; cdr3_nt: TGCAGTGCTTGGACTAGCGGGGGGCAGTTCTTC; cdr3_aa: CSAWTSGGQFF
clone_size: few; d_call: -; v_call: TRBV5-1; j_call: TRBJ2-5; cdr3_nt: TGCGCCAGCAGCTTTTCTAGCACCATCCAAGAGACCCAGTACTTC; cdr3_aa: CASSFSSTIQETQYF
clone_size: -; d_call: -; v_call: TRBV29-1; j_call: TRBJ1-1; cdr3_nt: TGCAGCGTTCCGACCGAAGGACATATGAACACTGAAGCTTTCTTT; cdr3_aa: CSVPTEGHMNTEAFF
clone_size: many; d_call: TRBD2; v_call: TRBV12-3/TRBV12-4; j_call: TRBJ2-3; cdr3_nt: TGTGCCAGCAGCCCGGGGGCTAGCGGGGGCACAGATACGCAGTATTTT; cdr3_aa: CASSPGASGGTDTQYF